The source of this T cell receptor beta chain is a study of blood T cell repertoires in COVID-19. Study details: Donors in the United States, Italy and Spain gave samples during acute or convalescent COVID-19. PBMCs, B-cell-depleted T cells, or T cells provided the cDNA or gDNA that made up the material.

There are 19 residues in the CDR3. J lost 2 bases, V lost 6 bases, and 13 bases had no gene match. Germline CDR1 SNHLY, CDR2 FYNNEI. Original analysis: Cell counts per sample came from amplifying reference gene primers. Repertoires were generated with immunoSEQ multiplex PCR, while TCRdb's copy carries only in-frame clones and drops some. V and J calls and clone size come straight from that table; D and trimming were deduced from the DNA. The sample carries around 160,000 clones, just over 85% recorded once. V and J are TRBV2 and TRBJ2-6, with 10 bases that match TRBD1. The clonotype originates from a man between 60 and 75 years old with acute or convalescent COVID-19. Sequencing was performed on peripheral blood. This chain's CDR3 is CASRHRDRGTGAGANVLTF. In DNA form, the CDR3 reads TGTGCCAGCAGACACCGGGACAGGGGTACGGGGGCTGGGGCCAACGTCCTGACTTTC.